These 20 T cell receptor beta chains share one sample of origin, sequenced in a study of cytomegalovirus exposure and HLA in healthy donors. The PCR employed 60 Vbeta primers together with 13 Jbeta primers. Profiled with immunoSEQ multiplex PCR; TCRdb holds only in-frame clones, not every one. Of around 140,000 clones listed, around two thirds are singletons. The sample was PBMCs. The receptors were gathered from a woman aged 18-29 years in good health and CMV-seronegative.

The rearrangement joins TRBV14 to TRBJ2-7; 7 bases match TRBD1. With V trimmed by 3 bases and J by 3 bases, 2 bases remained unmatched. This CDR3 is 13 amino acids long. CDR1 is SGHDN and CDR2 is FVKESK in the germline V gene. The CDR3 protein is CASSHWDSYEQYV. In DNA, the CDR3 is TGTGCCAGCAGCCACTGGGACAGCTACGAGCAGTACGTC.

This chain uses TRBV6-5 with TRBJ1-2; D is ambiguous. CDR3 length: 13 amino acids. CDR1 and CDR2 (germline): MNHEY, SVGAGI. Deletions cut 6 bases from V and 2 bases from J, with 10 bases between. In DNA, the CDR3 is TGTGCCAGCAGCCGTACAGTAAACTATGGCTACACCTTC. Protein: CASSRTVNYGYTF.

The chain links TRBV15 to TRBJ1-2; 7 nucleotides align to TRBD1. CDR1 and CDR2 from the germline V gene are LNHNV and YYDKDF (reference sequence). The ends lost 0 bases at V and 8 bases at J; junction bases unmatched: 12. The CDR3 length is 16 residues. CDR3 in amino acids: CATSRDAGTVGGGYTF. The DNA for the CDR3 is TGTGCCACCAGCAGAGATGCGGGGACAGTTGGGGGGGGCTACACCTTC.

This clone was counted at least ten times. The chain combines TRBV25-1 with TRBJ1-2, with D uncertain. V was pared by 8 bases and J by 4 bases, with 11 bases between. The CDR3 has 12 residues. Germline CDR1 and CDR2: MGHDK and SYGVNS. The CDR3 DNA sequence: TGTGCCAGCTGTTGCTTCGGCTATGGCTACACCTTC. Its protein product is CASCCFGYGYTF.

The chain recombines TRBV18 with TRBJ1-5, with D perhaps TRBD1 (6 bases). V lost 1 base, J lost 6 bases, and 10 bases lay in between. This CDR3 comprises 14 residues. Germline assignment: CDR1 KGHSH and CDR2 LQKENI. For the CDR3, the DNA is TGTGCCAGCTCACCACTCAGGGGCGGTCAGCCCCAGCATTTT. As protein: CASSPLRGGQPQHF.

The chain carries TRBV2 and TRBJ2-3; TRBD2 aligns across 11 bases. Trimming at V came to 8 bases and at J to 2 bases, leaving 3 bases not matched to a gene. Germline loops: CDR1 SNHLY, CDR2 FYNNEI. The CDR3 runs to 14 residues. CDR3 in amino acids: CASVGLAVTDTQYF. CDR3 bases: TGTGCCAGCGTGGGACTAGCGGTCACAGATACGCAGTATTTT.

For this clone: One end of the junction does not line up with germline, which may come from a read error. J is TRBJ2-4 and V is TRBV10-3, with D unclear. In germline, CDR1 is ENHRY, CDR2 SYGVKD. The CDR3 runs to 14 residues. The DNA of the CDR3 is TGTGCCATCAGTGGTGATTCTCCCAAAAACAGTCAGTACTTC. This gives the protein CAISGDSPKNSQYF.

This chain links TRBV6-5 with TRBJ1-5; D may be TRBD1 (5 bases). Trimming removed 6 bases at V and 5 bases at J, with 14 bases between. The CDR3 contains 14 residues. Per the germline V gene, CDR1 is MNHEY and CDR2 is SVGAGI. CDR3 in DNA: TGTGCCAGCAGCAAGGGGCCGGGGGATCAGCCCCAGCATTTT. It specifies CASSKGPGDQPQHF.

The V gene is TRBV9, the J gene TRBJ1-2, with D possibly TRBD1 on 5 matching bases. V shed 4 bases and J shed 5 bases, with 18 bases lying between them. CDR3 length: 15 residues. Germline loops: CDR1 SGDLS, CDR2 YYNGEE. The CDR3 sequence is CASSPRGEGSYGYTF. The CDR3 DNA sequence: TGTGCCAGCAGCCCCCGCGGGGAGGGGTCATATGGCTACACCTTC.

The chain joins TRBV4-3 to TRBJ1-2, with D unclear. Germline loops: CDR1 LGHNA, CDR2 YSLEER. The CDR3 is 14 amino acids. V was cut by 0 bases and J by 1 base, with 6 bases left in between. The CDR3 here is CASSQDWHNYGYTF. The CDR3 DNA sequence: TGCGCCAGCAGCCAAGATTGGCATAACTATGGCTACACCTTC.

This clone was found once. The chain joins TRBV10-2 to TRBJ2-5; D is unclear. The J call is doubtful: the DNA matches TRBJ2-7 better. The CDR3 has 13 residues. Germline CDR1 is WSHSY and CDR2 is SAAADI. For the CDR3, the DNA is TGCGCCAGCAGTGACCCCACCCCCTACGAGCAGTACTTC. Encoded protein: CASSDPTPYEQYF.

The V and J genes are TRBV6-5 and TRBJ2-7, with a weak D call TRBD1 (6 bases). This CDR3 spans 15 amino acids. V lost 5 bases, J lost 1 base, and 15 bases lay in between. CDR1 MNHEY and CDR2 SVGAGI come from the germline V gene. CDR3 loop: CASSVMTGDSYEQYV. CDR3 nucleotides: TGTGCCAGCAGTGTTATGACAGGCGATTCCTACGAGCAGTACGTC.

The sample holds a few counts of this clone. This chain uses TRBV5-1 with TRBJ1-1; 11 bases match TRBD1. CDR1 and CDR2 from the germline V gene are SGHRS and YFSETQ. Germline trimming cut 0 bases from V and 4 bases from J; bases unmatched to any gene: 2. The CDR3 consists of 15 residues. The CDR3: CASSLVGTGGTEAFF. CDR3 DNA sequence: TGCGCCAGCAGCTTGGTAGGGACAGGGGGCACTGAAGCTTTCTTT.

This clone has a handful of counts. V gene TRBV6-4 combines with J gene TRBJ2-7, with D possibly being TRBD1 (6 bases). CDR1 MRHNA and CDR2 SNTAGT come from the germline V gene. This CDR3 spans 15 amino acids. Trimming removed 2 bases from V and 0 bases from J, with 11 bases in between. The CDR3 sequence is CASSDKRTVSYEQYF. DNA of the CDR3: TGTGCCAGCAGTGACAAACGGACAGTCTCCTACGAGCAGTACTTC.

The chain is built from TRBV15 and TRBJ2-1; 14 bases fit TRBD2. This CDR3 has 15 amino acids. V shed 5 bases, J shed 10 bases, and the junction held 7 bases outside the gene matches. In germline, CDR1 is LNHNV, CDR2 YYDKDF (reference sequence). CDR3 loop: CATSSETSGRGEQFF. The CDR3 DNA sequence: TGTGCCACCAGCTCAGAGACTAGCGGGAGGGGGGAGCAGTTCTTC.

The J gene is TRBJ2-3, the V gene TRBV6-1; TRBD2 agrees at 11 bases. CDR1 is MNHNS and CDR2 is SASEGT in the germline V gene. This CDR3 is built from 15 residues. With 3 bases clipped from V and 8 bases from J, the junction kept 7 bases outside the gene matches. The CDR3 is CASSDGTSGHFTQYF. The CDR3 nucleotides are TGTGCCAGCAGTGATGGGACTAGCGGCCACTTTACGCAGTATTTT.

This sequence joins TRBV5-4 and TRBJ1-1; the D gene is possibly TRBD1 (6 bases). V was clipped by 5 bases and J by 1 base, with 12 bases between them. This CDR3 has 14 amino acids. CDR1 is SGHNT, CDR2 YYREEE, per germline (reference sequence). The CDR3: CASRPQGQNTEAFF. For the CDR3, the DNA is TGTGCCAGCAGACCACAGGGTCAGAACACTGAAGCTTTCTTT.

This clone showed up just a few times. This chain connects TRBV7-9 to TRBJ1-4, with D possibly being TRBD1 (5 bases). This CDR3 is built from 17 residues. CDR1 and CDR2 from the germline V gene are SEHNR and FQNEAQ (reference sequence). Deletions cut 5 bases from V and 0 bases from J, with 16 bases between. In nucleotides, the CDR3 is TGTGCCAGCAGCCCGGGGGGGGGAGCCGCAACTAATGAAAAACTGTTTTTT. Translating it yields CASSPGGGAATNEKLFF.

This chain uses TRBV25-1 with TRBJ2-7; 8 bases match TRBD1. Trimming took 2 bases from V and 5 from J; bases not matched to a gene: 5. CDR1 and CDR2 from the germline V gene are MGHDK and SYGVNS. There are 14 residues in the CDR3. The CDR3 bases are TGTGCCAGCAGTGAACCAGGGGGCAAGGACGAGCAGTACTTC. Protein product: CASSEPGGKDEQYF.

CDR3 nucleotides: TGCGCCAGCAGCCAAAACCCGGACAGGTACAATGAGCAGTTCTTC. Protein: CASSQNPDRYNEQFF. V usage is TRBV4-1 and J usage is TRBJ2-1; TRBD1 matches 7 bases. Germline CDR1 MGHRA, CDR2 YSYEKL. The ends lost 2 bases at V and 4 bases at J; junction bases unmatched: 5. The CDR3 runs to 15 residues.